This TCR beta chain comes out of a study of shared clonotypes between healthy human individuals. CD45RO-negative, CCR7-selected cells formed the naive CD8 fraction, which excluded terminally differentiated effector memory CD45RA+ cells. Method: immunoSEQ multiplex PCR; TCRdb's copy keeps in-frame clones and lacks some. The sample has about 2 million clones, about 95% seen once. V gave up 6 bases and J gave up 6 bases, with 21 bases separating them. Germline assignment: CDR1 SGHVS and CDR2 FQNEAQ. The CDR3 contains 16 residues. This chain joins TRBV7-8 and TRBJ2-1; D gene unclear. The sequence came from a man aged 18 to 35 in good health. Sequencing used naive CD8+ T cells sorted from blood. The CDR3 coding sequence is TGTGCCAGCAGTCCTGACTTCCCCGTGGTAGGCAATGAGCAGTTCTTC. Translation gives CASSPDFPVVGNEQFF.